The 31 T cell receptor beta chains below all came from one sample that was sequenced in a study of PD-1 blockade in classical Hodgkin lymphoma. Using immunoSEQ multiplex PCR, the repertoire was profiled, and TCRdb retains in-frame clones only, with some absent. The sample includes around 37,000 clones, 92% of them seen just once. Time point in this sample: cycle 4 day 1 (C4D1), after more than five weeks of nivolumab. Each patient's relapse followed autologous stem cell transplantation, and brentuximab vedotin exposure varied. Out of thawed PBMCs, magnetic negative selection purified CD4+ T cells. The input for sequencing was CD4+ T cells from blood, taken before the fourth cycle of nivolumab. The receptors derive from a human donor with classical Hodgkin lymphoma.

V and J are TRBV21-1 and TRBJ2-7; the table's D call TRBD2 went unverified against the DNA. TRBV21-1 is described as a pseudogene. This CDR3 is 14 amino acids long. The CDR3 bases are TGTGCCAGCAGCAAAGCCCCAGAGGACTACGAGCAGTACTTC. Its protein is CASSKAPEDYEQYF.

This chain links TRBV28 with TRBJ2-7; the match to TRBD2 covers 8 bases. Per the germline V gene, CDR1 is MDHEN and CDR2 is SYDVKM. V lost 7 bases and J lost 2; bases outside the gene matches: 22. The CDR3 spans 19 residues. In DNA, the CDR3 is TGTGCCAGCACCCCCATTTTAGGAGACGGGAGGGCCGGTGCCTACGAGCAGTACTTC. Translating gives CASTPILGDGRAGAYEQYF.

CDR3 protein: CASSFLVGNEQFF. DNA of the CDR3: TGTGCCAGCAGCTTCTTAGTAGGCAATGAGCAGTTCTTC. The chain recombines TRBV11-3 with TRBJ2-1, with D unresolved. Germline CDR1 SGHNT, CDR2 YENEEA. V was clipped by 3 bases and J by 6 bases, with 9 bases between them. This CDR3 spans 13 amino acids.

This chain connects TRBV27 to TRBJ2-3; D might be TRBD1 or TRBD2, each matching 6 bases. From germline, CDR1 is MNHEY and CDR2 SMNVEV (reference sequence). The CDR3 has 16 residues. V was cut by 6 bases and J by 2 bases, with 18 bases left in between. Here the CDR3 reads CASRLRGLLSTDTQYF. DNA for the CDR3: TGTGCCAGCAGACTCCGGGGGCTCCTCTCCACAGATACGCAGTATTTT.

The chain's CDR3 is CASSPSRGLLLRPQHF. CDR3 nucleotide sequence: TGTGCCAGTAGTCCTTCCAGGGGACTTTTGTTGAGGCCCCAGCATTTT. The chain recombines TRBV19 with TRBJ1-5, with TRBD1 as a possible D gene (6 bases). In germline, CDR1 is LNHDA, CDR2 SQIVND (reference sequence). V was pared by 5 bases and J by 9 bases, with 23 bases between. This CDR3 is built from 16 residues. The variable domain in full, with the rest retrieved from reference TRBV19 and TRBJ1-5, is DGGITQSPKYLFRKEGQNVTLSCEQNLNHDAMYWYRQDPGQGLRLIYYSQIVNDFQKGDIAEGYSVSREKKESFPLTVTSAQKNPTAFYLCASSPSRGLLLRPQHFGDGTRLSIL.

This sequence joins TRBV6-5 and TRBJ1-2, with D tentatively TRBD1 (5 bases). The V and J ends lost 2 bases and 1 base respectively, with 8 bases between them. CDR3 length equals 14 residues. CDR1 is MNHEY, CDR2 SVGAGI, per germline. CDR3 sequence: CASSYDRVNYGYTF. In DNA, the CDR3 is TGTGCCAGCAGTTACGACAGAGTTAACTATGGCTACACCTTC.

This clone was seen a few times. This chain links TRBV29-1 with TRBJ2-1, with D perhaps being TRBD1 or TRBD2 (5 bases each). V shed 8 bases and J shed 12 bases, with 17 bases lying between them. The CDR3 totals 11 residues. Germline lookup yields CDR1 SQVTM and CDR2 ANQGSEA. The DNA for the CDR3 is TGCAGCCCTTTTCGGGGTGGGGGGCAGTTCTTC. This codes for CSPFRGGGQFF.

The CDR3 nucleotides are TGTGCCAGCAGGCTAGGCGAAAAACTGTTTTTT. Translation: CASRLGEKLFF. The V call is TRBV6-6, the J call TRBJ1-4; D remains ambiguous. The germline CDR1 and CDR2 sequences are MNHNY and SVGAGI (reference sequence). The CDR3 consists of 11 residues. V dropped 6 bases and J dropped 8 bases, with 7 bases sitting between them.

The rearrangement links TRBV6-5 to TRBJ1-3, with a tentative D call TRBD1 (6 bases). The germline gives CDR1 MNHEY, CDR2 SVGAGI. This CDR3 is built from 14 residues. Trimming pared 6 bases from V and 2 bases from J, leaving 11 bases between. CDR3 protein: CASSRDTTGNTIYF. The CDR3 DNA is TGTGCCAGCAGCCGGGACACCACTGGAAACACCATATATTTT.

The chain's CDR3 is CASAGRGVQNQPQHF. CDR3 sequence (DNA): TGTGCCAGCGCGGGGCGGGGGGTCCAAAATCAGCCCCAGCATTTT. The V and J genes are TRBV19 and TRBJ1-5; weak D call: TRBD1 (5 bases). CDR1 is LNHDA, CDR2 SQIVND, per germline (reference sequence). The germline V and J ends were trimmed by 9 bases and 4 bases, with 19 bases remaining between them. CDR3 size: 15 residues.

The chain employs TRBV6-4 and TRBJ2-2; weak D call: TRBD2 (5 bases). V was clipped by 6 bases and J by 0 bases, with 11 bases between them. The CDR3 contains 15 residues. Germline V CDR1 and CDR2: MRHNA, SNTAGT. The CDR3: CASSAEGANTGELFF. The DNA for the CDR3 is TGTGCCAGCAGCGCCGAGGGCGCGAACACCGGGGAGCTGTTTTTT.

The chain links TRBV11-3 to TRBJ2-7; possibly TRBD2 for D (5 bases). The length of the CDR3 is 16 residues. Germline V gives CDR1 SGHNT, CDR2 YENEEA. The V gene lost 1 base and the J gene lost 0 bases, with 13 bases spanning the gap. The CDR3 is CASSLGGLAGSYEQYF. CDR3 in DNA: TGTGCCAGCAGCTTAGGGGGTCTAGCAGGCTCCTACGAGCAGTACTTC.

This rearrangement joins TRBV9 to TRBJ2-3; D ambiguous. V lost 3 bases and J lost 2, with 16 bases in between. Germline loops: CDR1 SGDLS, CDR2 YYNGEE. This CDR3 region has 16 residues. The CDR3 sequence is CASSGVSPQNTDTQYF. The CDR3 region has the DNA TGTGCCAGCAGCGGAGTCTCACCTCAGAACACAGATACGCAGTATTTT.

The chain recombines TRBV7-9 with TRBJ2-3; no firm D call. V lost 0 bases, J lost 6 bases, and 1 base lay in between. Germline CDR1 is SEHNR and CDR2 is FQNEAQ (reference sequence). The CDR3 has 11 amino acids. The CDR3 coding sequence is TGTGCCAGCAGCTTAGCCGATACGCAGTATTTT. The encoded protein is CASSLADTQYF.

This sequence joins TRBV6-1 and TRBJ1-5; D is perhaps TRBD1 (5 bases). This CDR3 is built from 14 residues. Germline-derived CDR1 and CDR2 are MNHNS and SASEGT. Trimming pared 10 bases from V and 1 base from J, leaving 14 bases between. The CDR3 is CATYPGLSNQPQHF. The CDR3 bases are TGTGCCACCTACCCAGGGTTAAGCAATCAGCCCCAGCATTTT.

V is TRBV7-3 and J is TRBJ1-1; possibly TRBD1 for D (6 bases). Germline CDR1 reads SGHTA; CDR2 reads FQGTGA. Trimming removed 0 bases at V and 9 bases at J, with 11 bases between. CDR3 length: 13 amino acids. The CDR3 region is CASSLTGGFKAFF. For the CDR3, the DNA is TGTGCCAGCAGCTTAACAGGGGGATTTAAAGCTTTCTTT.

This clone has a single count. V usage is TRBV29-1 and J usage is TRBJ1-1, with 8 bases identical to TRBD1. This CDR3 has 14 residues. The V gene's germline CDR1 is SQVTM and CDR2 ANQGSEA. The ends lost 4 bases at V and 3 bases at J; junction bases unmatched: 7. The CDR3 reads CSVGAGGAYTEAFF. The CDR3 nucleotides read TGCAGCGTTGGAGCAGGGGGCGCTTACACTGAAGCTTTCTTT.

The chain recombines TRBV7-9 with TRBJ2-7, with a weak D call TRBD1 (5 bases). In germline, CDR1 is SEHNR, CDR2 FQNEAQ (reference sequence). This CDR3 contains 11 residues. V gave up 5 bases and J gave up 8 bases, with 10 bases separating them. DNA for the CDR3: TGTGCCAGCAGCACCCGACAGAAGCAGTACTTC. This encodes CASSTRQKQYF.

The J gene is TRBJ2-7, the V gene TRBV27; 8 bases are a match to TRBD1. Germline assignment: CDR1 MNHEY and CDR2 SMNVEV (reference sequence). The CDR3 has 13 residues. V trimming: 6 bases; J trimming: 2 bases; junction bases outside the gene matches: 3. The CDR3 region is CASSPGQAYEQYF. The CDR3 DNA reads TGTGCCAGCAGCCCGGGACAGGCCTACGAGCAGTACTTC.

This chain connects TRBV28 to TRBJ1-4; 7 bases agree with TRBD1. The trim removed 3 bases at V and 8 bases at J, leaving 9 bases unmatched. The CDR3 contains 15 residues. From germline, CDR1 is MDHEN and CDR2 SYDVKM. The CDR3 nucleotides read TGTGCCAGCAGTTTCGTAACGGGACAGTTAGAAAAACTGTTTTTT. As protein: CASSFVTGQLEKLFF. Full variable domain (rest looked up from reference TRBV28 and TRBJ1-4): DVKVTQSSRYLVKRTGEKVFLECVQDMDHENMFWYRQDPGLGLRLIYFSYDVKMKEKGDIPEGYSVSREKKERFSLILESASTNQTSMYLCASSFVTGQLEKLFFGSGTQLSVL.

CDR3 DNA: TGTGCCAGCAGCCAAGAACGGGAGGGGTACGAGCAGTACTTC. Translating gives CASSQEREGYEQYF. The V gene is TRBV4-2, the J gene TRBJ2-7; 8 bases match TRBD2. Germline-derived CDR1 and CDR2 are LGHNA and YNFKEQ. After removal of 0 bases from V and 4 bases from J, the junction contained 2 bases not matched to a gene. The CDR3 is 14 amino acids.

This clone was counted a few times. The J gene is TRBJ1-2, the V gene TRBV29-1; D gene uncertain. The V end lost 7 bases, the J end lost 1 base, and 16 bases lay between the germline ends. The germline gives CDR1 SQVTM, CDR2 ANQGSEA. CDR3 length equals 14 residues. The CDR3 loop reads CSAAGRGVNYGYTF. Here the CDR3 DNA reads TGCAGCGCCGCAGGCAGAGGCGTTAACTATGGCTACACCTTC. Supplemented by reference TRBV29-1 and TRBJ1-2, the full variable domain reads SAVISQKPSRDICQRGTSLTIQCQVDSQVTMMFWYRQQPGQSLTLIATANQGSEATYESGFVIDKFPISRPNLTFSTLTVSNMSPEDSSIYLCSAAGRGVNYGYTFGSGTRLTVV.

The CDR3 loop reads CASSPNRGRSTGYTF. The CDR3 DNA reads TGTGCCAGCAGCCCAAACAGGGGCCGTTCGACTGGCTACACCTTC. This chain uses TRBV7-8 with TRBJ1-2; 7 bases align to TRBD1. Trimming cost V 5 bases and J 7 bases; bases outside gene matches: 13. The CDR3 extends over 15 amino acids. Germline V gives CDR1 SGHVS, CDR2 FQNEAQ. The full variable domain, its missing parts supplied by reference TRBV7-8 and TRBJ1-2, is GAGVSQSPRYKVAKRGQDVALRCDPISGHVSLFWYQQALGQGPEFLTYFQNEAQLDKSGLPSDRFFAERPEGSVSTLKIQRTQQEDSAVYLCASSPNRGRSTGYTFGSGTRLTVV.

The CDR3 nucleotides are TGCGCCAGCAGCCCGGACAGGGATTATGGCTACACCTTC. Its translation: CASSPDRDYGYTF. The genes are TRBV5-1 and TRBJ1-2; TRBD1 agrees at 8 bases. Germline V lookup: CDR1 SGHRS, CDR2 YFSETQ. The CDR3 extends over 13 amino acids. The ends lost 4 bases at V and 5 bases at J; junction bases unmatched: 4.

V gene TRBV7-9 combines with J gene TRBJ2-1; the match to TRBD2 covers 12 bases. The CDR3 totals 17 residues. Germline V CDR1 and CDR2: SEHNR, FQNEAQ (reference sequence). V was pared by 2 bases and J by 5 bases, with 7 bases of the junction left unmatched. CDR3 in amino acids: CASSLPSGRGDHNEQFF. CDR3 nucleotide sequence: TGTGCCAGCAGCTTACCTAGCGGGAGGGGGGATCACAATGAGCAGTTCTTC.

V and J are TRBV29-1 and TRBJ2-7; 11 positions match TRBD1. This CDR3 has 15 amino acids. Germline loops: CDR1 SQVTM, CDR2 ANQGSEA. Trimming removed 5 bases from V and 3 bases from J; junction bases left unmatched: 9. CDR3 coding DNA: TGCAGCGTTCGGACAGGGGGCGCAGGTGGCTACGAGCAGTACTTC. It codes for CSVRTGGAGGYEQYF.

The chain links TRBV30 to TRBJ1-4; D gene unclear. The CDR3 is 11 amino acids. With 5 bases removed from V and 8 bases from J, the gap between germline ends came to 9 bases. Looked up from germline, CDR1 is GTSNPN and CDR2 is SVGIG (reference sequence). The CDR3 DNA reads TGTGCCTGGCGAGATCCGGAAAAACTGTTTTTT. Its translation is CAWRDPEKLFF.

The chain recombines TRBV18 with TRBJ2-5; the D is unclear. Matching the DNA end better, TRBJ2-7 makes the J call doubtful. The CDR3 totals 12 residues. CDR1 is KGHSH and CDR2 is LQKENI in the germline V gene. CDR3 in amino acids: CASSDTEAEQYF. The CDR3 bases are TGTGCCAGCTCAGATACTGAGGCCGAGCAGTACTTC.

The chain joins TRBV10-2 to TRBJ2-7; D is unresolved. The CDR3 extends over 16 amino acids. The V gene's germline CDR1 is WSHSY and CDR2 SAAADI. Trimming removed 1 base at V and 2 bases at J, with 15 bases between. The CDR3 DNA follows: TGCGCCAGCAGTGAGTTAGGACGATCTCAACCCTACGAGCAGTACTTC. Protein product: CASSELGRSQPYEQYF.

The chain combines TRBV5-1 with TRBJ1-1; no reliable D call. V was shortened by 0 bases and J by 4 bases, with 13 bases between the two germline ends. The CDR3 is made up of 15 amino acids. Per the germline V gene, CDR1 is SGHRS and CDR2 is YFSETQ. CDR3 coding DNA: TGCGCCAGCAGCTTGGCTGGACCCCGTGGCACTGAAGCTTTCTTT. It encodes CASSLAGPRGTEAFF.

The chain employs TRBV5-8 and TRBJ2-5, with D uncertain. The CDR3 sequence is 11 residues long. Germline lookup yields CDR1 SGHTS and CDR2 YDEGEE. Trimming took off 4 bases at V and 7 bases at J, with 8 bases between the two ends. CDR3 DNA: TGTGCCAGCAGCCTTTTTGGGACCCAGTACTTC. Amino acids: CASSLFGTQYF.